The source of this T cell receptor (beta chain) is a study of CD8 T cells in Susac syndrome. There are 19 residues in the CDR3. CDR1 MNHNS and CDR2 SASEGT come from the germline V gene. J gave up 1 base and V 6 bases, and 14 bases lay outside the gene matches. With random hexamers, 0.5 to 1 ug RNA was reverse transcribed. The amplification used immunoSEQ multiplex PCR on TCR beta CDR3; it spanned 54 Vbeta and 13 Jbeta. TCRdb analysed the immunoSEQ multiplex PCR reads with MiXCR anew, one entry per CDR3 protein. The table lists about 400,000 distinct CDR3 sequences, around 85% of them singletons. V gene TRBV6-1 combines with J gene TRBJ2-1; 11 nucleotides align to TRBD1. This TCR was sampled from a human donor with multiple sclerosis. The source material was CD8+ T cells from PBMCs. CDR3 in DNA: TGTGCCAGCAGCCACCCGGGACAGGGGGAGGGGGTATCCTACAATGAGCAGTTCTTC. It is translated as CASSHPGQGEGVSYNEQFF.